A selection of T cell receptor beta chains follows, all from one sample in a study of CD4 and CD8 cells across lung adenocarcinoma regions. MiXCR was run by TCRdb on the PCR reads, yielding one entry per CDR3 protein. The sample has under 13,000 distinct CDR3 sequences, 50% to 65% seen once; the top ten hold approximately 19%. The sequencing sample was made of CD4+ T cells from the center of a lung tumor. The source is a male donor with lung adenocarcinoma. The CD4 and CD8 labels of this study may be unreliable. Each CDR3 is given with its conserved first and last residue. The size of a clone is reported for some rows only, either as once, few or many, or as a class for expanded clones.

few | TRBV10-2 | CASSEGSPLHF
NA | TRBV6-5 | CASSSCRLAGRRAKNTQYF
NA | TRBV27 | CASSSRGGTVLTF
many | TRBV6-4 | CASSERGGLDTQYF
few | TRBV10-1 | CASSESTGFYEQYF
NA | TRBV27 | CASRATGLAGLSSKNTQYF
many | TRBV6-2/TRBV6-3 | CASSQDRDGTDTQYF
few | TRBV6-1 | CASSRDPDQETQYF
NA | TRBV27 | CASRDRDQDTQYF
medium-sized | TRBV10-2 | CASSPSEEEQFF
medium-sized | TRBV7-2 | CASSLAGTGRGELFF
NA | TRBV27 | CASSLWGQGVGTGELFF
once | TRBV7-2 | CASSPSGGLFEQFF
medium-sized | TRBV7-2 | CASSLVVGRTDTQYF
NA | TRBV6-1 | CASSEWGQGSYNEQFF
NA | TRBV6-1 | CASSPRGRVYEQYF
few | TRBV12-3/TRBV12-4 | CASTEQGLNTEAFF
few | TRBV4-1 | CASSQDHPSGMGEQYF
NA | TRBV6-1 | CASRNRGRSGGSSYNEQFF
NA | TRBV7-2 | CAGLGGGDHNTQYF
large | TRBV7-2 | CASSLAAGLNIQYF
many | TRBV12-3/TRBV12-4 | CASSSGLEAFF
NA | TRBV5-4 | CASSLGGPLEEQYF
NA | TRBV6-1 | CASSEDRPANYGYTF
NA | TRBV6-1 | CASSRGILAKDTQYF
NA | TRBV6-2/TRBV6-3 | CASSLGREADTQYF
NA | TRBV6-1 | CASSEAVFSHTDIQYF
NA | TRBV23-1 | CASSHLPGQGNYGYTF
few | TRBV6-1 | CASSETSGGKNTQYF
NA | TRBV6-1 | CASSEGWVTLAGGEQFF
large | TRBV7-2 | CASSLATRVYNEQFF
few | TRBV6-1 | CASSEWGLAGGTYNEQFF
NA | TRBV7-6 | CASSLDQGTGEQYF
NA | TRBV7-2 | CASSLRASGMGNEQFF
few | TRBV6-5 | CASSLAHQQGSTETQYF
NA | TRBV4-1 | CASSRGAGGELFF
NA | TRBV6-5 | CASSYLADSSYNEQFF